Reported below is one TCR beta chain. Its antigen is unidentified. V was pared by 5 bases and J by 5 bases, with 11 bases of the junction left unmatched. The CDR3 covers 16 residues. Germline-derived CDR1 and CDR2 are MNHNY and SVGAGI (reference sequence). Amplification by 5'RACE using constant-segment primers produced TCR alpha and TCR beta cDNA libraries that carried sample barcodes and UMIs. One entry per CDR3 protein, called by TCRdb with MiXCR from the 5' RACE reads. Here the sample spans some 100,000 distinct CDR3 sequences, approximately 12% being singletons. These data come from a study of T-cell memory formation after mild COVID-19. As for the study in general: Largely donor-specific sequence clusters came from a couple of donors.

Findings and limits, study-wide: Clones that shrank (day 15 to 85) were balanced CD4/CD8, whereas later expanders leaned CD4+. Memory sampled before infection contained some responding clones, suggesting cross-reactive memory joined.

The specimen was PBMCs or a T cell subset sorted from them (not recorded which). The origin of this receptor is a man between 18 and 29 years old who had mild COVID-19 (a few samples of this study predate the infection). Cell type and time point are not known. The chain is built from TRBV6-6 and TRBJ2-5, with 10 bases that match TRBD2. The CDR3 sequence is CASSPSGGAVDETQYF. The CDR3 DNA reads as TGTGCCAGCAGTCCCAGCGGGGGGGCCGTCGACGAGACCCAGTACTTC.